The 22 T cell receptor beta chains in this list originate from one sample, sequenced in a study of OX40 agonist ivuxolimab in advanced cancers. Data came from immunoSEQ multiplex PCR; TCRdb stores just in-frame clones and leaves some out. The table shows tens of thousands of clones, with more than 75% occurring only once. The input for sequencing was CD4+ or CD8+ T cells sorted from blood, taken in a trial of the OX40 agonist ivuxolimab. These receptors all come from an adult with an advanced solid tumor such as melanoma, head and neck, liver or kidney cancer.

V gene TRBV28 combines with J gene TRBJ2-3, with D maybe TRBD1 (5 bases). The CDR3 consists of 15 residues. The germline V and J ends were trimmed by 6 bases and 6 bases, with 19 bases remaining between them. From germline, CDR1 is MDHEN and CDR2 SYDVKM. The CDR3 loop is CASSSPGQGEDTQYF. CDR3 nucleotide sequence: TGTGCCAGCAGCTCCCCTGGGCAGGGTGAGGATACGCAGTATTTT. Full variable domain (remainder filled in from reference TRBV28 and TRBJ2-3): DVKVTQSSRYLVKRTGEKVFLECVQDMDHENMFWYRQDPGLGLRLIYFSYDVKMKEKGDIPEGYSVSREKKERFSLILESASTNQTSMYLCASSSPGQGEDTQYFGPGTRLTVL.

V is TRBV19 and J is TRBJ1-1; D not resolved. CDR1 is LNHDA, CDR2 SQIVND, per germline (reference sequence). The CDR3 spans 14 residues. With 3 bases removed from V and 1 base from J, the gap between germline ends came to 9 bases. The CDR3 coding sequence is TGTGCCAGTAGTATCGCGCCGGGGAACACTGAAGCTTTCTTT. This gives the protein CASSIAPGNTEAFF.

This clone appeared a single time. A read error is likely, as this CDR3 ends without the conserved phenylalanine or tryptophan. The chain is built from TRBV6-1 and TRBJ1-6; maybe TRBD1 (5 bases). V was trimmed by 3 bases and J by 6 bases, leaving 12 bases between them. Germline V gene sequence: CDR1 MNHNS, CDR2 SASEGT. This CDR3 comprises 15 residues. Here the CDR3 DNA reads TGTGCCAGCAGTGATACTCAGGGAAGTAATTCACCCCTCCACCTT. This translates into CASSDTQGSNSPLHL.

The rearrangement uses TRBV5-1 and TRBJ2-3; 8 nucleotides agree with TRBD1. V was clipped by 4 bases and J by 4 bases; unmatched bases: 11. This CDR3 contains 16 residues. Germline CDR1 and CDR2: SGHRS and YFSETQ. In DNA form, the CDR3 reads TGCGCCAGCAGCGGGACAGGCTCGTTAGGGGCAGATACGCAGTATTTT. This translates into CASSGTGSLGADTQYF.

This chain's CDR3 is CASSTLGRSYNEQFF. CDR3 DNA: TGTGCCAGCAGTACCTTGGGTCGGTCCTACAATGAGCAGTTCTTC. V usage is TRBV28 and J usage is TRBJ2-1; no firm D call. From germline, CDR1 is MDHEN and CDR2 SYDVKM. V lost 5 bases and J 1 base, leaving 12 bases between the germline ends. This CDR3 region has 15 residues.

The V call is TRBV12-5, the J call TRBJ2-1; no clear D gene. Germline assignment: CDR1 LGHNT and CDR2 FRNRAP. Trimming took 10 bases from V and 6 from J, leaving 19 bases between them. The CDR3 is 14 amino acids. CDR3 in DNA: TGTGCTACTCGGTTATGGTCGGTGGGCAATGAGCAGTTCTTC. It is translated as CATRLWSVGNEQFF.

The rearrangement links TRBV2 to TRBJ2-1, with D unclear. Germline CDR1 SNHLY, CDR2 FYNNEI. The CDR3 is 13 residues long. Trimming left V 2 bases short and J 8 bases short, with 10 bases between. This chain's CDR3 is CASSEPLVDEQFF. For the CDR3, the DNA is TGTGCCAGCAGTGAACCACTGGTGGATGAGCAGTTCTTC. Combining the CDR3 with reference TRBV2 and TRBJ2-1 gives the whole variable domain EPEVTQTPSHQVTQMGQEVILRCVPISNHLYFYWYRQILGQKVEFLVSFYNNEISEKSEIFDDQFSVERPDGSNFTLKIRSTKLEDSAMYFCASSEPLVDEQFFGPGTRLTVL.

This clone has more than one count but fewer than ten. The V and J genes are TRBV19 and TRBJ1-1, with D possibly being TRBD1 (6 bases). The CDR3 sequence is 13 residues long. V was cut by 2 bases and J by 5 bases, with 9 bases left in between. Germline CDR1 LNHDA, CDR2 SQIVND (reference sequence). The CDR3, as DNA: TGTGCCAGTAGTATAAGGGGGGAGACTGAAGCTTTCTTT. This gives the protein CASSIRGETEAFF. The entire variable domain, with the rest obtained from reference TRBV19 and TRBJ1-1, is as follows: DGGITQSPKYLFRKEGQNVTLSCEQNLNHDAMYWYRQDPGQGLRLIYYSQIVNDFQKGDIAEGYSVSREKKESFPLTVTSAQKNPTAFYLCASSIRGETEAFFGQGTRLTVV.

The chain recombines TRBV19 with TRBJ1-1; 7 positions match TRBD1. V lost 10 bases and J lost 3; bases outside the gene matches: 5. The CDR3 consists of 12 residues. Germline V lookup: CDR1 LNHDA, CDR2 SQIVND (reference sequence). The CDR3 nucleotides read TGTGCCACCTACGACAGGGACACTGAAGCTTTCTTT. Translation: CATYDRDTEAFF. Filled out from reference TRBV19 and TRBJ1-1, the complete variable domain reads DGGITQSPKYLFRKEGQNVTLSCEQNLNHDAMYWYRQDPGQGLRLIYYSQIVNDFQKGDIAEGYSVSREKKESFPLTVTSAQKNPTAFYLCATYDRDTEAFFGQGTRLTVV.

The chain carries TRBV7-2 and TRBJ1-1; 9 bases are shared with TRBD1. V was clipped by 7 bases and J by 4 bases; unmatched bases: 7. The CDR3 is made up of 14 amino acids. Germline V CDR1 and CDR2: SGHTA, FQGNSA. The CDR3 sequence: CASTRDRVATEAFF. In DNA, the CDR3 is TGTGCCAGCACCCGGGACAGGGTGGCCACTGAAGCTTTCTTT.

This rearrangement joins TRBV2 to TRBJ2-5; D gene unclear. Germline CDR1 SNHLY, CDR2 FYNNEI. Trimming took 11 bases from V and 4 from J, leaving 17 bases between them. CDR3 length equals 13 residues. In DNA form, the CDR3 reads TGTGCCTGTCGGGCCTCGACGGCAGAGACCCAGTACTTC. The encoded protein is CACRASTAETQYF.

This clone was counted a few times. The rearrangement joins TRBV5-8 to TRBJ1-3; no clear D. Trimming stripped 0 bases from V and 1 base from J, with 5 bases between. The length of the CDR3 is 14 residues. Germline V gives CDR1 SGHTS, CDR2 YDEGEE. The CDR3 region is CASSLGGSGNTIYF. DNA for the CDR3: TGTGCCAGCAGCTTGGGGGGATCTGGAAACACCATATATTTT. Full variable domain (remainder filled in from reference TRBV5-8 and TRBJ1-3): EAGVTQSPTHLIKTRGQQATLRCSPISGHTSVYWYQQALGLGLQFLLWYDEGEERNRGNFPPRFSGRQFPNYSSELNVNALELEDSALYLCASSLGGSGNTIYFGEGSWLTVV.

The CDR3 loop is CASSGTVDTEAFF. CDR3 nucleotide sequence: TGTGCCAGTAGTGGGACAGTAGACACTGAAGCTTTCTTT. V gene TRBV19 combines with J gene TRBJ1-1; 7 positions match TRBD1. Germline-derived CDR1 and CDR2 are LNHDA and SQIVND (reference sequence). CDR3 size: 13 residues. V shed 5 bases, J shed 3 bases, and the junction held 3 bases outside the gene matches.

The chain joins TRBV6-5 to TRBJ1-3; D call uncertain. This CDR3 is 11 amino acids long. Germline V lookup: CDR1 MNHEY, CDR2 SVGAGI. The V end lost 3 bases, the J end lost 7 bases, and 4 bases lay between the germline ends. As DNA, the CDR3 is TGTGCCAGCAGTTATACGAACACCATATATTTT. This encodes CASSYTNTIYF.

The V call is TRBV29-1, the J call TRBJ2-5; 11 bases are shared with TRBD1. The trim removed 7 bases at V and 5 bases at J, leaving 9 bases unmatched. The CDR3 spans 14 residues. The germline gives CDR1 SQVTM, CDR2 ANQGSEA. In DNA, the CDR3 is TGCAGCGCTTCCGGCCGGGACAGGGGGGAGACCCAGTACTTC. Translated, it gives CSASGRDRGETQYF.

CDR3 amino acids: CAGGTVPTGGYTF. For the CDR3, the DNA is TGTGCCGGAGGGACAGTCCCTACGGGTGGCTACACCTTC. This chain joins TRBV2 and TRBJ1-2, with 7 nucleotides matching TRBD1. Germline lookup yields CDR1 SNHLY and CDR2 FYNNEI. The CDR3 consists of 13 residues. V trimming: 11 bases; J trimming: 7 bases; junction bases outside the gene matches: 13.

The chain uses TRBV5-6 and TRBJ2-1, with 10 nucleotides matching TRBD1. The CDR3 length is 17 residues. The germline V gene encodes CDR1 SGHDT and CDR2 YYEEEE. V shed 3 bases and J 3 bases; nucleotides not matched to a gene: 9. The CDR3 sequence is CASSWGSGTGVYNEQFF. The CDR3 bases are TGTGCCAGCAGCTGGGGCTCGGGGACAGGGGTCTACAATGAGCAGTTCTTC.

This clone turned up a few times. The chain carries TRBV18 and TRBJ1-1; 8 bases align to TRBD1. Per germline, CDR1 KGHSH and CDR2 LQKENI. CDR3 length equals 15 residues. Trimming at V came to 6 bases and at J to 3 bases, leaving 9 bases not matched to a gene. This CDR3 is CASSPTGAPDTEAFF. The CDR3 coding sequence is TGTGCCAGCTCTCCGACAGGGGCCCCCGACACTGAAGCTTTCTTT.

This chain connects TRBV20-1 to TRBJ2-2; the D is unclear. This CDR3 comprises 11 residues. V dropped 3 bases and J dropped 8 bases, with 7 bases sitting between them. Per germline, CDR1 DFQATT and CDR2 SNEGSKA (reference sequence). This chain's CDR3 is CSAREWGELFF. The CDR3 DNA follows: TGCAGTGCTAGGGAGTGGGGGGAGCTGTTTTTT.

The DNA of the CDR3 is TGTGCCAGCAGCGTCGATGTCCGCGGGCGACTGTTTTTT. Residues: CASSVDVRGRLFF. V and J are TRBV5-6 and TRBJ1-4, with D hard to call. Germline CDR1 and CDR2: SGHDT and YYEEEE. There are 13 residues in the CDR3. The V and J ends lost 4 bases and 13 bases respectively, with 17 bases between them.

A remark on this clone: The identical CDR3 is also encoded by other nucleotide sequences in the sample. The V call is TRBV28, the J call TRBJ2-7, with TRBD1 matching over 8 bases. The CDR3 contains 16 residues. The V gene's germline CDR1 is MDHEN and CDR2 SYDVKM. The V and J ends lost 4 bases and 2 bases, in that order; junction bases with no gene match: 10. CDR3 amino acids: CASSSYRTGLAYEQYF. DNA for the CDR3: TGTGCCAGCAGTTCATATCGGACAGGGTTAGCCTACGAGCAGTACTTC.

This clone was observed a single time. V gene TRBV6-6 combines with J gene TRBJ1-4; D is perhaps TRBD1 (5 bases). The CDR3 loop spans 15 amino acids. Germline assignment: CDR1 MNHNY and CDR2 SVGAGI (reference sequence). V lost 2 bases and J 5 bases, leaving 12 bases between the germline ends. The CDR3 sequence is CASSYQGGENEKLFF. CDR3 DNA: TGTGCCAGCAGTTACCAGGGAGGGGAAAATGAAAAACTGTTTTTT.